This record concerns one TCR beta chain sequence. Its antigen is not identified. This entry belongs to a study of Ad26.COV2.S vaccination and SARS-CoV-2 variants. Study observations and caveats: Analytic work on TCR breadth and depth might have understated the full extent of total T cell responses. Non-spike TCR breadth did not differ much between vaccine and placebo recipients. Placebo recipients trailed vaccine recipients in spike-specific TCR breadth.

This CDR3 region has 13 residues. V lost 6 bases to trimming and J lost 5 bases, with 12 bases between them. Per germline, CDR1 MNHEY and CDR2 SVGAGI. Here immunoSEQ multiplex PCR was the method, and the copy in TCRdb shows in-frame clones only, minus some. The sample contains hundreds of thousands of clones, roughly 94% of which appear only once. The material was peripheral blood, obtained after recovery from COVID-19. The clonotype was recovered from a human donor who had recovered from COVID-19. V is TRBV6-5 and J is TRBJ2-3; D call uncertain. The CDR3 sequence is CASRTPWGDTQYF. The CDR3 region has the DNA TGTGCCAGCAGGACCCCTTGGGGAGATACGCAGTATTTT.